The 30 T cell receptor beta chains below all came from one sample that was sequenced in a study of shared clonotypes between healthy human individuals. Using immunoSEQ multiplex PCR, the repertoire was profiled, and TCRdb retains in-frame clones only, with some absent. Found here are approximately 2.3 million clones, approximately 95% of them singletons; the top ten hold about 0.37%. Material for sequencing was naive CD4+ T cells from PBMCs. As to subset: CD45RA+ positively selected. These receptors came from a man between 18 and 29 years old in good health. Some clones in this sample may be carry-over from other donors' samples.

CDR3 nucleotides: TGTGCCAGCAGCTTGGTACAGGGGGCTCAAGAGACCCAGTACTTC. Protein product: CASSLVQGAQETQYF. This chain links TRBV7-9 with TRBJ2-5; 9 nucleotides agree with TRBD1. This CDR3 contains 15 residues. CDR1 is SEHNR and CDR2 is FQNEAQ in the germline V gene (reference sequence). V lost 3 bases to trimming and J lost 2 bases; unmatched junction nucleotides: 4.

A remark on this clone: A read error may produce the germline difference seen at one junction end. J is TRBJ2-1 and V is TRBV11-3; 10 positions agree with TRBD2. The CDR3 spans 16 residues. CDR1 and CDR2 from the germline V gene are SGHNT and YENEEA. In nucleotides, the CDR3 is TGTGCCAGCAGCCCCTCCGGGACTAGCGCCTACAGTGAGCAGTTCTTC. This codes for CASSPSGTSAYSEQFF.

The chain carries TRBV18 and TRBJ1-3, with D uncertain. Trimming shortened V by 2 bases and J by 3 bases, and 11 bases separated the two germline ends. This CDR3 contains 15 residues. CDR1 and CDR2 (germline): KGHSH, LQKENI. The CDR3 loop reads CASSPYGPGGNTIYF. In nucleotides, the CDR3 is TGTGCCAGCTCACCATACGGCCCAGGTGGAAACACCATATATTTT.

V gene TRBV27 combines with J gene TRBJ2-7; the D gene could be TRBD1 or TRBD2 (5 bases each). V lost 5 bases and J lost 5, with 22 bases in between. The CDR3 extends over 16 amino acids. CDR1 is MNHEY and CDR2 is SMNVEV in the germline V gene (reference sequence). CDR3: CASSPLRQMAGHEQYF. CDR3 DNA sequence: TGTGCCAGCAGTCCCCTCCGACAGATGGCGGGCCACGAGCAGTACTTC.

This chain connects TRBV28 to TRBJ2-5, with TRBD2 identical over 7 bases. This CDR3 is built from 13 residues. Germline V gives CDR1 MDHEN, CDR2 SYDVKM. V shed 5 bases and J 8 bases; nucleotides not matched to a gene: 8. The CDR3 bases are TGTGCCAGCAGTCGGGACTACAGTGTAACCCAGTACTTC. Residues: CASSRDYSVTQYF.

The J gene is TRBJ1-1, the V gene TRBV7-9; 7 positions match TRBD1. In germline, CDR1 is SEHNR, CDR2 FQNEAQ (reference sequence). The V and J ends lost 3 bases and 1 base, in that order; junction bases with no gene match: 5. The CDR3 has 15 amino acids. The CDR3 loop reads CASSLKRQGNTEAFF. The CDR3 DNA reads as TGTGCCAGCAGCTTGAAGCGACAGGGGAACACTGAAGCTTTCTTT.

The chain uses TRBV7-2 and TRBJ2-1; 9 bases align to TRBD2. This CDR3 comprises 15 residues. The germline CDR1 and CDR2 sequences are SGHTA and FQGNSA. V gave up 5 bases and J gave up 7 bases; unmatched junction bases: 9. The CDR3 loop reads CASSPPRGRGNEQFF. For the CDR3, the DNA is TGTGCCAGCAGCCCCCCCCGCGGGAGGGGTAATGAGCAGTTCTTC.

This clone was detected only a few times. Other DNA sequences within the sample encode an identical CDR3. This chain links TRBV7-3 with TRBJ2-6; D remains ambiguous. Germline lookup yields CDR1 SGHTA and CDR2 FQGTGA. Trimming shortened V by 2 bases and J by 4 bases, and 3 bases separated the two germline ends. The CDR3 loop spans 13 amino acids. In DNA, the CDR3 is TGTGCCAGCAGCTTACCCGGGGCCAACGTCCTGACTTTC. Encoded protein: CASSLPGANVLTF.

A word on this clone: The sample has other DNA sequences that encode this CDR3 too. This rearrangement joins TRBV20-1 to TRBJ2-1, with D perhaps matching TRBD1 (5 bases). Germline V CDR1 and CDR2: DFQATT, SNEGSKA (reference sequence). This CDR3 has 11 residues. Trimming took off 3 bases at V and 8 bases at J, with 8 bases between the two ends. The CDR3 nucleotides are TGCAGTGCTAGTAGCAGGGATGAGCAGTTCTTC. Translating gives CSASSRDEQFF.

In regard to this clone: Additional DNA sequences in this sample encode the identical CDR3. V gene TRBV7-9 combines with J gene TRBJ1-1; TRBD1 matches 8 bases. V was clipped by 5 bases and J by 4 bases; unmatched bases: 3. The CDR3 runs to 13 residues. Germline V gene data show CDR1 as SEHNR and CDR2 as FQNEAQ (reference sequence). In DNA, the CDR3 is TGTGCCAGCAGCCCGCAGGGGGCCACTGAAGCTTTCTTT. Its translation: CASSPQGATEAFF.

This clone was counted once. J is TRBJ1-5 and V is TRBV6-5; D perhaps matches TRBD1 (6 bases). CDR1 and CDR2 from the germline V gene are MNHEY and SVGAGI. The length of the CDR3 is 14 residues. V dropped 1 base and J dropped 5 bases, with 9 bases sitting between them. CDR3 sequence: CASSYWGQDQPQHF. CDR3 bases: TGTGCCAGCAGTTACTGGGGGCAGGATCAGCCCCAGCATTTT.

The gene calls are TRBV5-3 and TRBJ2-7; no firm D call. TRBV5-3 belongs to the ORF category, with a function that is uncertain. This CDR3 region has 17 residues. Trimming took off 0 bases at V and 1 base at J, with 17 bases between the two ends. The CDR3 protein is CARSLGGMRVGSYEQYF. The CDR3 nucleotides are TGTGCCAGAAGCTTGGGTGGGATGAGAGTCGGTTCCTACGAGCAGTACTTC.

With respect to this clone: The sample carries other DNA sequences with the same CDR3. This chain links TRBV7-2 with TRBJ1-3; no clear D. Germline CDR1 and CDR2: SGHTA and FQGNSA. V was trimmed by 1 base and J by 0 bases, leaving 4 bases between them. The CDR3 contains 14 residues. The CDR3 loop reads CASSLGTSGNTIYF. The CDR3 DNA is TGTGCCAGCAGCTTAGGGACCTCTGGAAACACCATATATTTT.

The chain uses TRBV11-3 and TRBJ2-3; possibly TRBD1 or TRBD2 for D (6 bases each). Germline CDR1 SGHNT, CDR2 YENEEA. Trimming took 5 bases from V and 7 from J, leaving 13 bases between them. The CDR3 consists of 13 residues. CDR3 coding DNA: TGTGCCAGCAGCCTCCGCGGGACAAATACGCAGTATTTT. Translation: CASSLRGTNTQYF.

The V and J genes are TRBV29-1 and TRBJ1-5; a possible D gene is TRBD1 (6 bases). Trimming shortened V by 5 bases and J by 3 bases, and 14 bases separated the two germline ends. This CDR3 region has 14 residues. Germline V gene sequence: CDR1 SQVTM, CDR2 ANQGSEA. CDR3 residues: CSVTGRGDNQPQHF. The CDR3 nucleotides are TGCAGCGTTACAGGGCGAGGGGACAATCAGCCCCAGCATTTT.

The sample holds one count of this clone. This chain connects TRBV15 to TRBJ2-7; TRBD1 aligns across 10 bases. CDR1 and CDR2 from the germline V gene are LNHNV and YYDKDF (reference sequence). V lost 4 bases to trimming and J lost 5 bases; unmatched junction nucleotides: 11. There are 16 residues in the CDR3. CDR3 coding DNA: TGTGCCACCAGCAAAATACCGGGACAGGGGAAGGACGAGCAGTACTTC. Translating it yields CATSKIPGQGKDEQYF.

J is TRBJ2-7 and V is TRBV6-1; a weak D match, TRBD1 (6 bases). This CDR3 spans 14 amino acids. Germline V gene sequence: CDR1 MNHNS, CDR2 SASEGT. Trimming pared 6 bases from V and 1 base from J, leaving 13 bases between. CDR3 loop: CASSVQGISYEQYF. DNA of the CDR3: TGTGCCAGCAGCGTCCAGGGGATTTCCTACGAGCAGTACTTC.

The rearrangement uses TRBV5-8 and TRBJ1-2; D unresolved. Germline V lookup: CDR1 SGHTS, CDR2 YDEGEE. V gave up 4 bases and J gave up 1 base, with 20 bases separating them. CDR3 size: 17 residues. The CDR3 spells CASSPSPPRVLNYGYTF. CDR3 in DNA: TGTGCCAGCAGCCCTTCGCCGCCGAGGGTCCTTAACTATGGCTACACCTTC.

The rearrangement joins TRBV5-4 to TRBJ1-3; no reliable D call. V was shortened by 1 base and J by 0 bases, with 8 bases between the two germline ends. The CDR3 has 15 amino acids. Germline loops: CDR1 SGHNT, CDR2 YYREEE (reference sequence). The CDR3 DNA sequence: TGTGCCAGCAGCTTGAACCGGGCCTCTGGAAACACCATATATTTT. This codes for CASSLNRASGNTIYF.

CDR3 nucleotide sequence: TGTGCCAGCAGTTCAGGACAGGGAGCTAACTATGGCTACACCTTC. This codes for CASSSGQGANYGYTF. V and J are TRBV27 and TRBJ1-2; 8 bases match TRBD1. Per germline, CDR1 MNHEY and CDR2 SMNVEV (reference sequence). V lost 4 bases to trimming and J lost 0 bases; unmatched junction nucleotides: 4. The CDR3 sequence is 15 residues long.

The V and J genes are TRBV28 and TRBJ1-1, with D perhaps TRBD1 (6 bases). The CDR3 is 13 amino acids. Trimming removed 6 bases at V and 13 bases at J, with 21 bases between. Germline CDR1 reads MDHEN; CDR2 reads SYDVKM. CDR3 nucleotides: TGTGCCAGCAGGTCAGGGGATGGGGGACTCCTTTTCTTT. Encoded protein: CASRSGDGGLLFF. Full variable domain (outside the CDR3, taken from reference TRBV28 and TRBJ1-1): DVKVTQSSRYLVKRTGEKVFLECVQDMDHENMFWYRQDPGLGLRLIYFSYDVKMKEKGDIPEGYSVSREKKERFSLILESASTNQTSMYLCASRSGDGGLLFFGQGTRLTVV.

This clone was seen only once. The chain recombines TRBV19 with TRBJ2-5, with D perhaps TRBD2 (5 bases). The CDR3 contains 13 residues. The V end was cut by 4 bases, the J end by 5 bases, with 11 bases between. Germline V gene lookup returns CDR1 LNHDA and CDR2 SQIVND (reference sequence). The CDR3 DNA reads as TGTGCCAGTAGTACCCGGGGTTTGGAGACCCAGTACTTC. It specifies CASSTRGLETQYF.

CDR3 nucleotide sequence: TGCGCCAGCAGCCCGGGACAGGGGGCTGCTTCCCCTAGCGAGCAGTACTTC. Residues: CASSPGQGAASPSEQYF. This rearrangement joins TRBV5-1 to TRBJ2-7; the match to TRBD1 covers 12 bases. The CDR3 loop spans 17 amino acids. The V gene end was trimmed by 4 bases and the J gene end by 6 bases; junction bases not matched to a gene: 14. Germline loops: CDR1 SGHRS, CDR2 YFSETQ.

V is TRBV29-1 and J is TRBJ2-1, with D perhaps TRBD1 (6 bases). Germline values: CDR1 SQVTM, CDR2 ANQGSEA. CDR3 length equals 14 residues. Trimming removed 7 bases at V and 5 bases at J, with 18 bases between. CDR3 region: CSAPGTTPDNEQFF. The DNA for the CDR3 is TGCAGCGCGCCCGGGACAACCCCGGACAATGAGCAGTTCTTC.

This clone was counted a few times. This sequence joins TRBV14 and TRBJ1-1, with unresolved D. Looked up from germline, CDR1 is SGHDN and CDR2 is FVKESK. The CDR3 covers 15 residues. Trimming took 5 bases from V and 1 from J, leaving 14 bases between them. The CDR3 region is CASSAQILPNTEAFF. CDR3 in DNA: TGTGCCAGCAGCGCACAGATACTCCCGAACACTGAAGCTTTCTTT.

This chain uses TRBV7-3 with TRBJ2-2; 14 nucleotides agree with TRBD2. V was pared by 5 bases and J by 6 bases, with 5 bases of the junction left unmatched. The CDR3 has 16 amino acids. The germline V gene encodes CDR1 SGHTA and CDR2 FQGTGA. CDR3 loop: CASSRLAGGLAGELFF. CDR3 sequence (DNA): TGTGCCAGCAGCCGACTAGCGGGAGGGCTAGCCGGGGAGCTGTTTTTT.

As DNA, the CDR3 is TGCGCCAGCAGCTTGATTCAGGGGACTGGAAACACCATATATTTT. Its protein is CASSLIQGTGNTIYF. The chain recombines TRBV5-1 with TRBJ1-3, with D possibly TRBD1 on 6 matching bases. Germline CDR1 and CDR2: SGHRS and YFSETQ. Between the trimmed V and J ends, which lost 1 base and 2 bases, there was a span of 10 bases. The CDR3 contains 15 residues.

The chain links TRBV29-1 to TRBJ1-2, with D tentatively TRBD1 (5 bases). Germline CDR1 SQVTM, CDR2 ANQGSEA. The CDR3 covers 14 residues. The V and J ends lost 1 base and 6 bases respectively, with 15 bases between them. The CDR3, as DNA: TGCAGCGTTGAAGCCCGGGGCACCCCCGATGGCTACACCTTC. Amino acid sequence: CSVEARGTPDGYTF.

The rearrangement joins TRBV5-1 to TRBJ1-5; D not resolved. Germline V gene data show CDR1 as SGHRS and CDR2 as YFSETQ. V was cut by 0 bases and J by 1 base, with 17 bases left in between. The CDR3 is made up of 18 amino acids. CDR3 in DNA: TGCGCCAGCAGCTTGGGAATGGGTTTAGGGAGGAGCAATCAGCCCCAGCATTTT. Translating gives CASSLGMGLGRSNQPQHF.

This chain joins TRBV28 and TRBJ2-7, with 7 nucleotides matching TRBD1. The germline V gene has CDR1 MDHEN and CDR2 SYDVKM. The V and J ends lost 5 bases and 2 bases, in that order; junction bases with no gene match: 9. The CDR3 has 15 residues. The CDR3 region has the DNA TGTGCCAGCAGTCCGGGACAGATGATGCCCTACGAGCAGTACTTC. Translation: CASSPGQMMPYEQYF.